This paragraph covers one T cell receptor (beta chain) sequence. The sample belongs to a study of technical replicates of blood from a few donors. This CDR3 contains 13 residues. V dropped 4 bases and J dropped 11 bases, with 17 bases sitting between them. The germline CDR1 and CDR2 sequences are MNHEY and SMNVEV (reference sequence). Assay used: immunoSEQ multiplex PCR; TCRdb lists only in-frame clones, some missing. The sample contains roughly 82,000 clones, over 80% of which appear only once. The J gene is TRBJ1-1, the V gene TRBV27, with a weak D call TRBD1 (6 bases). The sequence was obtained from a human donor in good health. The sequenced sample consisted of T cells isolated from PBMCs. This CDR3 reads CASSSGTSWRAFF. For the CDR3, the DNA is TGTGCCAGCAGTTCAGGGACATCCTGGCGGGCTTTCTTT.